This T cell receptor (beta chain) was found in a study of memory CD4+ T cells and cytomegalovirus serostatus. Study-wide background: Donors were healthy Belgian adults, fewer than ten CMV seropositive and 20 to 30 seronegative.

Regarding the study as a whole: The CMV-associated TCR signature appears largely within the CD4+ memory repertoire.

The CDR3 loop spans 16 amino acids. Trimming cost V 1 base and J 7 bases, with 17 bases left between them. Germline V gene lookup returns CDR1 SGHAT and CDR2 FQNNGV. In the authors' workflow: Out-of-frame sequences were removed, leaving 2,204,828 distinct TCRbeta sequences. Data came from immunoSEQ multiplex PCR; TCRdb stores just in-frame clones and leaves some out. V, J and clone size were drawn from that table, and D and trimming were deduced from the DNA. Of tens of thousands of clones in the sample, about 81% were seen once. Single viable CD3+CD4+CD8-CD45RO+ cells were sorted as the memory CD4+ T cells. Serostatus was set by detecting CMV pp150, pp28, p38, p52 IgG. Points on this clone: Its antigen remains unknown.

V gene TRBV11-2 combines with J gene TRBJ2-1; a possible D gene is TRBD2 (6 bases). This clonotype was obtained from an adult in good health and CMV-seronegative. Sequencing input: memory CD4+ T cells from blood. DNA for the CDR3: TGTGCCAGCAGCTTAGTTACGGGAGCCAGCGCGAATGAGCAGTTCTTC. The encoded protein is CASSLVTGASANEQFF.